The rows below give T cell receptor beta chains drawn from one sample of a study of cytomegalovirus exposure and HLA in healthy donors. Only in-frame clones appear in the TCRdb table, and some are missing; sequencing was by immunoSEQ multiplex PCR. The sample holds around 170,000 clones, roughly 71% seen once. Sequenced material: PBMCs. These receptors were taken from a girl between 10 and 17 years old in good health and CMV-seronegative. Each CDR3 is given with its conserved first and last residue. Fields, in order: clone size, V gene, J gene, D gene, CDR3 protein, CDR3 DNA. The D gene is left open where the match is weak. A clone size is listed for some rows: how often the clone was seen (once, few, many), or a class if it is expanded.

.,TRBV30,TRBJ2-4,.,CAWSVRIQTKNIQYF,TGTGCCTGGAGTGTACGGATACAGACCAAAAACATTCAGTACTTC
once,TRBV7-3,TRBJ1-6,TRBD1,CASSHRDRDSPLHF,TGTGCCAGCAGCCACCGGGACAGGGATTCACCCCTCCACTTT
.,TRBV7-6,TRBJ2-2,TRBD2,CASSLVSASGANTGELFF,TGTGCCAGCAGCTTAGTCTCGGCTAGCGGGGCTAACACCGGGGAGCTGTTTTTT
.,TRBV5-1,TRBJ1-4,.,CASSLEGVATNEKLFF,TGCGCCAGCAGCTTGGAAGGGGTCGCAACTAATGAAAAACTGTTTTTT
.,TRBV5-4,TRBJ1-2,.,CASSVGTPQRFYGYTF,TGTGCCAGCTCTGTGGGGACACCACAAAGATTCTATGGCTACACCTTC
few,TRBV4-1,TRBJ1-2,.,CASSQGTVGYGYTF,TGCGCCAGCAGCCAAGGGACAGTGGGCTATGGCTACACCTTC
.,TRBV15,TRBJ2-5,.,CATSRDPFAQETQYF,TGTGCCACCAGCAGAGATCCCTTTGCGCAAGAGACCCAGTACTTC
.,TRBV4-1,TRBJ1-1,.,CASSQLGEAEAFF,TGCGCCAGCAGCCAATTGGGGGAGGCTGAAGCTTTCTTT
.,TRBV6-5,TRBJ1-5,TRBD1,CASSRRDSSNQPQHF,TGTGCCAGCAGTCGCCGGGACAGCAGCAATCAGCCCCAGCATTTT
.,TRBV1,TRBJ2-5,.,CTSSQERGRGGETQYF,TGCACCAGCAGCCAAGAGAGGGGGCGCGGGGGGGAGACCCAGTACTTC
.,TRBV4-1,TRBJ1-2,.,CASSQVSANYGYTF,TGCGCCAGCAGCCAAGTTAGTGCTAACTATGGCTACACCTTC
.,TRBV6-1,TRBJ1-2,.,CASTGSGYGYTF,TGTGCCAGCACAGGGTCTGGCTATGGCTACACCTTC
few,TRBV2,TRBJ1-1,.,CASSAQGVRAEAFF,TGTGCCAGCAGTGCGCAGGGTGTTCGCGCTGAAGCTTTCTTT
.,TRBV11-2,TRBJ1-2,TRBD1,CASSLDGQGNGYTF,TGTGCCAGCAGCTTAGACGGACAGGGTAATGGCTACACCTTC
few,TRBV6-5,TRBJ1-5,.,CASLYQEPCQPQHF,TGTGCCAGCCTCTACCAGGAACCATGTCAGCCCCAGCATTTT
.,TRBV7-9,TRBJ1-1,TRBD1,CASSSGGVGTEAFF,TGTGCCAGCAGCTCAGGGGGAGTGGGCACTGAAGCTTTCTTT
.,TRBV9,TRBJ2-1,TRBD2,CASSVVGRGYEQFF,TGTGCCAGCAGCGTAGTTGGGCGGGGGTATGAGCAGTTCTTC
.,TRBV19,TRBJ1-5,.,CASSIAGSNQPQHF,TGTGCCAGTAGTATCGCCGGTAGCAATCAGCCCCAGCATTTT
.,TRBV9,TRBJ2-3,TRBD2,CASSEFTSGPGDTQYF,TGTGCCAGCAGCGAGTTTACTAGCGGGCCGGGGGATACGCAGTATTTT
few,TRBV7-3,TRBJ2-5,.,CASSFQTGETQYF,TGTGCCAGCAGCTTTCAAACCGGGGAGACCCAGTACTTC
.,TRBV10-1,TRBJ2-3,TRBD1,CASSGQGASADTQYF,TGCGCCAGCAGTGGGCAGGGGGCTTCCGCAGATACGCAGTATTTT
.,TRBV15,TRBJ1-1,.,CATSRGARLNTEAFF,TGTGCCACCAGCAGAGGGGCCAGGCTGAACACTGAAGCTTTCTTT
.,TRBV5-8,TRBJ2-7,TRBD1,CASSLPGQGVDEQYF,TGTGCCAGCTCCTTACCGGGACAGGGGGTCGACGAGCAGTACTTC
.,TRBV6-6,TRBJ2-7,TRBD2,CASSPSGGSEQYF,TGTGCCAGCAGTCCGAGCGGGGGCAGCGAGCAGTACTTC
.,TRBV6-1,TRBJ2-3,.,CASSPLAGRTDTQYF,TGTGCCAGCAGTCCCTTGGCGGGGAGAACAGATACGCAGTATTTT